The present TCR beta chain was sequenced within a study of blood T cell repertoires in COVID-19. Study-wide background: Samples representing acute and convalescent COVID-19 were sourced from the United States, Italy and Spain. From T cells, B-cell-depleted T cells, or PBMCs came the material, which was cDNA or gDNA.

Germline CDR1 reads SGHRS; CDR2 reads YFSETQ. The V end was cut by 3 bases, the J end by 10 bases, with 23 bases between. The CDR3 runs 16 residues. TCRdb's copy holds only in-frame clones and misses some; the assay was immunoSEQ multiplex PCR. Of 190,000 or so clones detected, 70% to 80% appear once; the ten largest clones hold less than 15%. Sequenced input: peripheral blood. The sequence derives from a man in his fifties or sixties who had recovered from COVID-19. V is TRBV5-1 and J is TRBJ2-1; D might be TRBD2 (5 bases). The CDR3 bases are TGCGCCAGCAGCTCCAACGGCCTAGATCTCTCGGGGGAGCAGTTCTTC. Protein product: CASSSNGLDLSGEQFF.